The next 21 T cell receptor beta chains were all read from a single sample in a study. Using its own MiXCR run on the 5' RACE reads, TCRdb lists one record per CDR3 protein. Among fewer than 12,000 distinct CDR3 sequences listed, 15% to 20% were seen once. Treg sorting used a CD4+CD25+CD127-/low gate. The specimen sequenced was Tregs sorted from a lymph node. These receptors all come from a female donor with breast cancer.

This clonotype was seen a handful of times. The V gene is TRBV5-1, the J gene TRBJ2-7, with D perhaps TRBD2 (6 bases). Between the trimmed V and J ends, which lost 5 bases and 5 bases, there was a span of 14 bases. This CDR3 contains 13 residues. The germline CDR1 and CDR2 sequences are SGHRS and YFSETQ. In nucleotides, the CDR3 is TGCGCCAGCAGAGGGAATGCGGGGAACGAGCAGTACTTC. Protein sequence: CASRGNAGNEQYF.

This clonotype was recorded at least ten times. This chain joins TRBV12-3 or TRBV12-4 and TRBJ1-1; D remains ambiguous. The CDR3 contains 13 residues. Trimming took off 6 bases at V and 0 bases at J, with 8 bases between the two ends. CDR3 sequence (DNA): TGTGCCAGCAGACTCGACCTGAACACTGAAGCTTTCTTT. Amino acid sequence: CASRLDLNTEAFF.

This clonotype was seen many times. The chain combines TRBV5-1 with TRBJ1-5, with 8 positions matching TRBD1. Unmatched junction bases numbered 3, after V lost 4 bases and J lost 0 bases. The CDR3 is 15 residues long. The V gene's germline CDR1 is SGHRS and CDR2 YFSETQ. The CDR3 nucleotides read TGCGCCAGCAGCAGGACAGGGACTAGCAATCAGCCCCAGCATTTT. It is translated as CASSRTGTSNQPQHF.

The chain has TRBV5-1 and TRBJ2-1; D gene ambiguous. V was shortened by 0 bases and J by 4 bases, with 5 bases between the two germline ends. The CDR3 runs 13 residues. Germline V gene lookup returns CDR1 SGHRS and CDR2 YFSETQ. The CDR3 loop reads CASSLAQYNEQFF. The DNA of the CDR3 is TGCGCCAGCAGCTTGGCCCAGTACAATGAGCAGTTCTTC.

Remarks on this clonotype: A clone one base away is much larger, so this may be a read error. The CDR3 DNA reads as TGCGCCAACAGCTTGCTGGGCAGGGAAGAAAAACTGTTTTTT. It codes for CANSLLGREEKLFF. The chain couples TRBV5-1 to TRBJ1-4; D is possibly TRBD1 (5 bases). CDR3 size: 14 residues. Per the germline V gene, CDR1 is SGHRS and CDR2 is YFSETQ.

This clonotype came up a few times. A much larger clonotype is one base distant, so this may be a read error. The chain carries TRBV28 and TRBJ2-4, with D tentatively TRBD1 or TRBD2 (7 bases each). The CDR3 has 15 residues. The V gene's germline CDR1 is MDHEN and CDR2 SYDVKM. In DNA form, the CDR3 reads TGTGCCAGCAGCCAGCCGACAGGGAGGGAAAACATTCGGTACTTC. It translates to CASSQPTGRENIRYF.

In this sample, this clonotype turned up a few times. A clone one base away is much larger, so this may be a read error. No conserved phenylalanine or tryptophan is present at the end of the CDR3, so a read error is the likely explanation. V and J are TRBV5-1 and TRBJ2-7; D remains ambiguous. The germline gives CDR1 SGHRS, CDR2 YFSETQ. Trimming cost V 2 bases and J 3 bases, with 9 bases left between them. The CDR3 loop spans 13 amino acids. CDR3 sequence reads: CASSFRTDYEQYC. CDR3 coding DNA: TGCGCCAGCAGCTTCAGGACGGACTACGAGCAGTACTGC.

This chain uses TRBV18 with TRBJ2-5, with TRBD2 matching 8 bases. This CDR3 has 15 amino acids. Germline CDR1 is KGHSH and CDR2 is LQKENI. Trimming at V came to 4 bases and at J to 5 bases, leaving 9 bases not matched to a gene. DNA for the CDR3: TGTGCCAGCTCACAACTAGCGGCTAGGGGGGAGACCCAGTACTTC. Residues: CASSQLAARGETQYF.

A note on this clonotype: A read error is possible here, since a much larger clone lies one base away. The CDR3 DNA is TGTGCCAGCAGCTCAGGGTTGTCGAACACTGAAGCTTTCTTT. This encodes CASSSGLSNTEAFF. This chain uses TRBV7-3 with TRBJ1-1; weak D call: TRBD1 (5 bases). V lost 4 bases to trimming and J lost 1 base, with 10 bases between them. The CDR3 totals 14 residues. Germline lookup yields CDR1 SGHTA and CDR2 FQGTGA.

This clonotype is labeled as medium-sized (0.01 to 0.1%). The chain has TRBV7-2 and TRBJ2-3, with a weak D call TRBD2 (7 bases). V dropped 7 bases and J dropped 1 base, with 12 bases sitting between them. This CDR3 contains 14 residues. Per germline, CDR1 SGHTA and CDR2 FQGNSA. The CDR3 bases are TGTGCCAGCACCCGAGGGGGGGGCACAGATACGCAGTATTTT. Its translation is CASTRGGGTDTQYF.

The chain employs TRBV6-2 or TRBV6-3 and TRBJ2-1; a weak D match, TRBD2 (6 bases). The V end lost 7 bases, the J end lost 0 bases, and 13 bases lay between the germline ends. The CDR3 covers 15 residues. Germline V CDR1 and CDR2: MNHEY, SVGEGT. The CDR3 nucleotides are TGTGCCAGCAATCTAGCGCCAAGCTCCTACAATGAGCAGTTCTTC. Its translation is CASNLAPSSYNEQFF.

This clonotype was counted only a few times. V usage is TRBV19 and J usage is TRBJ2-7; possibly TRBD2 for D (5 bases). V was cut by 5 bases and J by 1 base, with 12 bases left in between. Germline assignment: CDR1 LNHDA and CDR2 SQIVND (reference sequence). CDR3 length: 14 residues. The CDR3 DNA reads TGTGCCAGTAGTGAGGACGGGGTTTCCTACGAGCAGTACTTC. Translated, it gives CASSEDGVSYEQYF.

This clonotype is labeled medium-sized. The genes are TRBV20-1 and TRBJ2-7, with D maybe TRBD1 (7 bases). The germline gives CDR1 DFQATT, CDR2 SNEGSKA (reference sequence). V was clipped by 3 bases and J by 3 bases, with 21 bases between them. This CDR3 has 16 amino acids. The CDR3 nucleotides are TGCAGTGCTAGCCCCGCATCAGGGGGGACAAACTACGAGCAGTACTTC. It encodes CSASPASGGTNYEQYF.

This clonotype came up many times. V gene TRBV7-3 combines with J gene TRBJ1-5; the match to TRBD1 covers 12 bases. Trimming at V came to 3 bases and at J to 5 bases, leaving 8 bases not matched to a gene. The CDR3 contains 17 residues. Germline lookup yields CDR1 SGHTA and CDR2 FQGTGA. The CDR3 sequence: CASSLGTGGLSYQPQHF. CDR3 in DNA: TGTGCCAGCAGCTTGGGGACAGGGGGCCTCTCATATCAGCCCCAGCATTTT.

This clonotype was detected only a few times. The chain recombines TRBV12-3 or TRBV12-4 with TRBJ2-5, with D hard to call. The CDR3 runs 13 residues. V was shortened by 1 base and J by 2 bases, with 5 bases between the two germline ends. CDR3: CASSLGRQETQYF. The CDR3 region has the DNA TGTGCCAGCAGTTTAGGGCGGCAAGAGACCCAGTACTTC.

This clonotype is medium-sized (0.01 to 0.1%) by share. The chain recombines TRBV5-1 with TRBJ2-7, with D tentatively TRBD2 (7 bases). The CDR3 loop spans 15 amino acids. Per the germline V gene, CDR1 is SGHRS and CDR2 is YFSETQ. With 3 bases removed from V and 2 bases from J, the gap between germline ends came to 15 bases. The CDR3 region has the DNA TGCGCCAGCAGCTCCGGGGGGCGGGAGCCCTACGAGCAGTACTTC. This translates into CASSSGGREPYEQYF.

This clonotype was counted many times. This rearrangement joins TRBV5-1 to TRBJ2-5; perhaps D is TRBD1 or TRBD2 (5 bases each). Looked up from germline, CDR1 is SGHRS and CDR2 is YFSETQ. The CDR3 extends over 14 amino acids. V was pared by 2 bases and J by 1 base, with 9 bases between. The CDR3 spells CASSFGAAQETQYF. Here the CDR3 DNA reads TGCGCCAGCAGCTTCGGGGCAGCCCAAGAGACCCAGTACTTC.

Note on this clonotype: A clone one base away is much larger, so this may be a read error. The conserved phenylalanine or tryptophan is not found at the CDR3 terminus, so this likely reflects a read error. The DNA is omitted, as the CDR3 cannot be located on it reliably, and the CDR3 follows TCRdb's listing. V gene TRBV6-5 combines with J gene TRBJ1-2. Germline V gene sequence: CDR1 MNHEY, CDR2 SVGAGI. The CDR3 has 12 amino acids, counting both end residues. The CDR3: CASSYPRTEAIL.

As regards this clonotype: A read error may be the cause here, since a much bigger clone is one base away. This chain connects TRBV11-1 to TRBJ2-3; D is undetermined. The germline V gene encodes CDR1 SGHAT and CDR2 FQDESV (reference sequence). The CDR3 runs to 15 residues. The CDR3 coding sequence is TGTGCCGGCAGCCGTCCTCTGGACCCGAAAGATACGCAGTATTTT. This sequence encodes CAGSRPLDPKDTQYF.

At least ten counts were recorded for this clonotype. V is TRBV10-1 and J is TRBJ1-6; TRBD1 is a possible D gene (5 bases). Germline V gives CDR1 WNHNN, CDR2 SYGVQD (reference sequence). Deletions cut 5 bases from V and 8 bases from J, with 10 bases between. The CDR3 consists of 13 residues. The CDR3 sequence: CASSKEGDSPLHF. The CDR3 nucleotides read TGCGCCAGCAGTAAGGAAGGGGATTCACCCCTCCACTTT.

This clonotype has ten or more counts. V and J are TRBV12-3 or TRBV12-4 and TRBJ2-2, with D unresolved. The CDR3 consists of 12 residues. Trimming stripped 3 bases from V and 6 bases from J, with 5 bases between. The CDR3 region is CASSFLPGELFF. CDR3 in DNA: TGTGCCAGCAGTTTTTTACCCGGGGAGCTGTTTTTT.